The 22 T cell receptor beta chains below all came from one sample that was sequenced in a study of beta chain features in type 1 diabetes. Sequencing targeted expressed TCRB transcripts, as all isolated RNA had been reverse transcribed. The assay was immunoSEQ multiplex PCR, and TCRdb's table has in-frame clones only and misses some. The profile covers a few hundred thousand clones, with about a tenth appearing a single time and approximately 1.5% taken by the ten largest. Sequenced sample: central memory CD4+ T cells from blood. The receptors originated from a man aged 18-30 years in good health.

The rearrangement uses TRBV11-2 and TRBJ2-2, with 11 bases that match TRBD2. Germline V gene sequence: CDR1 SGHAT, CDR2 FQNNGV. With V trimmed by 8 bases and J by 7 bases, 3 bases remained unmatched. The CDR3 covers 13 residues. CDR3 sequence reads: CASGLAGGGELFF. As DNA, the CDR3 is TGTGCCAGCGGCCTAGCGGGAGGCGGGGAGCTGTTTTTT. The whole variable domain, remainder taken from reference TRBV11-2 and TRBJ2-2, is EAGVAQSPRYKIIEKRQSVAFWCNPISGHATLYWYQQILGQGPKLLIQFQNNGVVDDSQLPKDRFSAERLKGVDSTLKIQPAKLEDSAVYLCASGLAGGGELFFGEGSRLTVL.

The sample holds many counts of this clone. The rearrangement uses TRBV9 and TRBJ2-5, with no clear D. The CDR3 has 13 amino acids. The germline gives CDR1 SGDLS, CDR2 YYNGEE. The germline V and J ends were trimmed by 0 bases and 7 bases, with 10 bases remaining between them. CDR3 bases: TGTGCCAGCAGCGTAGAGAAGCTAGGGACCCAGTACTTC. It specifies CASSVEKLGTQYF. The variable domain in full, completed from reference TRBV9 and TRBJ2-5, reads DSGVTQTPKHLITATGQRVTLRCSPRSGDLSVYWYQQSLDQGLQFLIQYYNGEERAKGNILERFSAQQFPDLHSELNLSSLELGDSALYFCASSVEKLGTQYFGPGTRLLVL.

This clone occurred a few times. A much larger clone lies one base from this, so it may be a read error. V gene TRBV19 combines with J gene TRBJ1-2; D call uncertain. The CDR3 length is 13 residues. The germline gives CDR1 LNHDA, CDR2 SQIVND (reference sequence). V gave up 6 bases and J gave up 5 bases, with 13 bases separating them. CDR3 sequence reads: CASRRTPEYGYTF. CDR3 DNA sequence: TGTGCCAGTAGGAGGACGCCGGAATATGGCTACACCTTC.

This clone has at least ten counts. This sequence joins TRBV28 and TRBJ2-3; unclear D gene. Germline CDR1 reads MDHEN; CDR2 reads SYDVKM. Deletions cut 2 bases from V and 4 bases from J, with 16 bases between. The length of the CDR3 is 16 residues. CDR3 in amino acids: CASSLPWPLGADTQYF. CDR3 DNA: TGTGCCAGCAGTTTACCTTGGCCTCTTGGGGCAGATACGCAGTATTTT.

This clone was counted a few times. A single base separates this from a much larger clone, so it may be a read error. The chain is built from TRBV30 and TRBJ2-7; 9 bases are shared with TRBD1. Germline V gene sequence: CDR1 GTSNPN, CDR2 SVGIG (reference sequence). The length of the CDR3 is 13 residues. The chain's CDR3 is CAGSGQGSYEQYF. The CDR3 DNA reads TGTGCCGGGAGTGGACAGGGGTCCTACGAGCAGTACTTC.

This chain connects TRBV9 to TRBJ2-1; D possibly uses TRBD1 or TRBD2 (6 bases each). The CDR3 loop spans 15 amino acids. Germline V lookup: CDR1 SGDLS, CDR2 YYNGEE. Trimming cost V 0 bases and J 7 bases, with 14 bases left between them. CDR3 nucleotides: TGTGCCAGCAGCGTAGATGGGGGGCGATTAAATGAGCAGTTCTTC. Protein: CASSVDGGRLNEQFF. The whole variable domain, remainder taken from reference TRBV9 and TRBJ2-1, is DSGVTQTPKHLITATGQRVTLRCSPRSGDLSVYWYQQSLDQGLQFLIQYYNGEERAKGNILERFSAQQFPDLHSELNLSSLELGDSALYFCASSVDGGRLNEQFFGPGTRLTVL.

This clone was counted between two and nine times. The V call is TRBV30, the J call TRBJ1-5; D call uncertain. V was cut by 0 bases and J by 0 bases, with 15 bases left in between. There are 17 residues in the CDR3. Germline loops: CDR1 GTSNPN, CDR2 SVGIG (reference sequence). This chain's CDR3 is CAWSVGSLDGSNQPQHF. The CDR3 bases are TGTGCCTGGAGTGTAGGGTCCCTTGATGGTAGCAATCAGCCCCAGCATTTT.

The gene calls are TRBV19 and TRBJ1-4; D is unclear. The CDR3 length is 14 residues. V was trimmed by 8 bases and J by 4 bases, leaving 14 bases between them. Germline V gives CDR1 LNHDA, CDR2 SQIVND (reference sequence). The CDR3 bases are TGTGCCAGTTCAAGGCGGCAGAATAATGAAAAACTGTTTTTT. Its translation is CASSRRQNNEKLFF.

This clone was found many times. This chain links TRBV28 with TRBJ2-3; D is possibly TRBD1 (6 bases). The germline V gene encodes CDR1 MDHEN and CDR2 SYDVKM. The V end lost 5 bases, the J end lost 2 bases, and 14 bases lay between the germline ends. The CDR3 length is 15 residues. CDR3 region: CASSGGQSFTDTQYF. CDR3 DNA sequence: TGTGCCAGCAGTGGCGGACAGAGCTTCACAGATACGCAGTATTTT.

J is TRBJ2-5 and V is TRBV10-1, with no clear D. V shed 1 base and J shed 2 bases, with 8 bases lying between them. The CDR3 runs 14 residues. The V gene's germline CDR1 is WNHNN and CDR2 SYGVQD (reference sequence). The CDR3 DNA follows: TGCGCCAGCAGTGAGTGGGGTCCACAAGAGACCCAGTACTTC. Translating it yields CASSEWGPQETQYF.

This clone has only a few counts. This specimen includes other DNA sequences encoding the same CDR3. This chain uses TRBV7-9 with TRBJ2-7; 7 positions agree with TRBD2. V lost 4 bases, J lost 2 bases, and 2 bases stayed unmatched. This CDR3 has 13 amino acids. Germline V gives CDR1 SEHNR, CDR2 FQNEAQ (reference sequence). This CDR3 reads CASSSRGAYEQYF. DNA of the CDR3: TGTGCCAGCAGCTCCCGGGGGGCCTACGAGCAGTACTTC.

This clone appeared a few times. The chain joins TRBV5-4 to TRBJ2-1, with TRBD2 as a possible D gene (6 bases). The germline V and J ends were trimmed by 4 bases and 3 bases, with 17 bases remaining between them. This CDR3 has 16 amino acids. Germline CDR1 and CDR2: SGHNT and YYREEE (reference sequence). The CDR3 reads CASSIRGPAGYNEQFF. The CDR3 nucleotides are TGTGCCAGCAGCATCCGGGGTCCAGCGGGCTACAATGAGCAGTTCTTC. Based on the CDR3 plus reference TRBV5-4 and TRBJ2-1, the full variable domain is ETGVTQSPTHLIKTRGQQVTLRCSSQSGHNTVSWYQQALGQGPQFIFQYYREEENGRGNFPPRFSGLQFPNYSSELNVNALELDDSALYLCASSIRGPAGYNEQFFGPGTRLTVL.

V usage is TRBV6-1 and J usage is TRBJ1-4, with no clear D. The V gene lost 0 bases and the J gene lost 0 bases, with 11 bases spanning the gap. In germline, CDR1 is MNHNS, CDR2 SASEGT. The CDR3 extends over 17 amino acids. The CDR3 nucleotides are TGTGCCAGCAGTGAAGCGGTCCGGGAGGCAACTAATGAAAAACTGTTTTTT. Protein sequence: CASSEAVREATNEKLFF.

This clone occurred a few times. The chain combines TRBV9 with TRBJ2-3, with D hard to call. The CDR3 runs to 13 residues. V was pared by 0 bases and J by 6 bases, with 8 bases between. Germline V lookup: CDR1 SGDLS, CDR2 YYNGEE. The CDR3 region is CASSVVSSDTQYF. DNA for the CDR3: TGTGCCAGCAGCGTAGTTAGTTCCGATACGCAGTATTTT.

The table lists this clone with many counts. The gene calls are TRBV5-4 and TRBJ2-6, with a tentative D call TRBD1 (6 bases). Trimming pared 5 bases from V and 4 bases from J, leaving 13 bases between. This CDR3 has 15 residues. Germline V gene data show CDR1 as SGHNT and CDR2 as YYREEE (reference sequence). The CDR3 reads CASSLGHQGANVLTF. In nucleotides, the CDR3 is TGTGCCAGCAGTCTGGGACACCAGGGGGCCAACGTCCTGACTTTC.

This clone has a handful of counts. The CDR3 coding sequence is TGCAGCGTGGGGACAGGGGTTGTTTACACTGAAGCTTTCTTT. Its translation is CSVGTGVVYTEAFF. The chain has TRBV29-1 and TRBJ1-1; 10 nucleotides agree with TRBD1. Germline V gene data show CDR1 as SQVTM and CDR2 as ANQGSEA. Trimming removed 6 bases from V and 3 bases from J; junction bases left unmatched: 7. CDR3 size: 14 residues.

In this sample, this clone turned up many times. V usage is TRBV28 and J usage is TRBJ2-3, with TRBD2 matching 7 bases. V lost 2 bases to trimming and J lost 0 bases; unmatched junction nucleotides: 11. Germline V gene lookup returns CDR1 MDHEN and CDR2 SYDVKM. The CDR3 spans 18 residues. This CDR3 is CASSLRRDSGSSTDTQYF. CDR3 sequence (DNA): TGTGCCAGCAGTTTACGTCGGGATAGCGGGTCTAGCACAGATACGCAGTATTTT.

V is TRBV4-1 and J is TRBJ2-3; D perhaps matches TRBD1 (5 bases). Germline V gives CDR1 MGHRA, CDR2 YSYEKL. The CDR3 loop spans 16 amino acids. With 0 bases removed from V and 1 base from J, the gap between germline ends came to 11 bases. The CDR3 loop is CASSQEWQGGTDTQYF. The CDR3 coding sequence is TGCGCCAGCAGCCAAGAGTGGCAGGGCGGCACAGATACGCAGTATTTT.

This clone was detected once. The chain uses TRBV13 and TRBJ2-2; 8 nucleotides align to TRBD1. CDR1 and CDR2 from the germline V gene are PRHDT and FYEKMQ (reference sequence). The CDR3 runs 15 residues. Trimming cost V 5 bases and J 5 bases; bases outside gene matches: 7. In DNA form, the CDR3 reads TGTGCCAGCAGCCCGCGCGGACAGGGTACCGGGGAGCTGTTTTTT. Translated, it gives CASSPRGQGTGELFF.

This clone was seen more than once but under ten times. The chain carries TRBV5-6 and TRBJ2-1; 8 nucleotides align to TRBD1. This CDR3 is built from 15 residues. The V gene end was trimmed by 2 bases and the J gene end by 7 bases; junction bases not matched to a gene: 8. Germline CDR1 reads SGHDT; CDR2 reads YYEEEE. The CDR3 DNA follows: TGTGCCAGCAGCTTATTAAAGCGACAGGGGAATGAGCAGTTCTTC. Its translation: CASSLLKRQGNEQFF.

This clone was counted only a few times. This chain uses TRBV5-6 with TRBJ2-3, with TRBD2 identical over 10 bases. The CDR3 covers 14 residues. Germline V gives CDR1 SGHDT, CDR2 YYEEEE. With 4 bases clipped from V and 1 base from J, the junction kept 0 bases outside the gene matches. The CDR3 coding sequence is TGTGCCAGCAGCGGACTAGCGGGCACAGATACGCAGTATTTT. It yields the protein CASSGLAGTDTQYF.

V usage is TRBV9 and J usage is TRBJ2-1; TRBD2 is a possible D gene (5 bases). The CDR3 consists of 14 residues. V lost 4 bases and J 3 bases, leaving 11 bases between the germline ends. The germline gives CDR1 SGDLS, CDR2 YYNGEE. CDR3 region: CASSPGVSYNEQFF. The CDR3, as DNA: TGTGCCAGCAGCCCCGGGGTTAGCTACAATGAGCAGTTCTTC. The whole variable domain, remainder taken from reference TRBV9 and TRBJ2-1, is DSGVTQTPKHLITATGQRVTLRCSPRSGDLSVYWYQQSLDQGLQFLIQYYNGEERAKGNILERFSAQQFPDLHSELNLSSLELGDSALYFCASSPGVSYNEQFFGPGTRLTVL.